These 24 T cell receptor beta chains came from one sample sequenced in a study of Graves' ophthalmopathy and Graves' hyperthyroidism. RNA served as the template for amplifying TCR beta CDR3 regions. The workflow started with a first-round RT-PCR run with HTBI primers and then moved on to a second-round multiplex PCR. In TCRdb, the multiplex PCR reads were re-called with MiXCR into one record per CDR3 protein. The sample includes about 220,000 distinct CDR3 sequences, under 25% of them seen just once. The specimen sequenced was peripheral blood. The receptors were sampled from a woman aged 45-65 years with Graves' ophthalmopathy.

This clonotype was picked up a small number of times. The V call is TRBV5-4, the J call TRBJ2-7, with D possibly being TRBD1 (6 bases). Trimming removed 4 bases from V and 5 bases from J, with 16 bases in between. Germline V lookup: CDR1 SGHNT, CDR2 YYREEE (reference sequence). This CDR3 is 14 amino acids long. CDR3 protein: CASSASPGEHEQYF. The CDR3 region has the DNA TGTGCCAGCAGCGCGTCACCAGGGGAACACGAGCAGTACTTC.

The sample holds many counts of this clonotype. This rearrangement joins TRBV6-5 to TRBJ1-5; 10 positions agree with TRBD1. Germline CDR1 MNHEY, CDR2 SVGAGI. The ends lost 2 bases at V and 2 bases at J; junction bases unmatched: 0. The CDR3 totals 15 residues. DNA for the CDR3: TGTGCCAGCAGTTACGGGACAGGGGGCAATCAGCCCCAGCATTTT. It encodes CASSYGTGGNQPQHF.

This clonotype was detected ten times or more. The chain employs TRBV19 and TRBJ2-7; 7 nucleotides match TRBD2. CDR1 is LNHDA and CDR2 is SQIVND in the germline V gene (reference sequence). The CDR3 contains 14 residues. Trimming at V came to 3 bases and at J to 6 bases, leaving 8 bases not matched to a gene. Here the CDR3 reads CASSISLGLGEQYF. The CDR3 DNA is TGTGCCAGTAGTATCTCCCTTGGACTAGGCGAGCAGTACTTC.

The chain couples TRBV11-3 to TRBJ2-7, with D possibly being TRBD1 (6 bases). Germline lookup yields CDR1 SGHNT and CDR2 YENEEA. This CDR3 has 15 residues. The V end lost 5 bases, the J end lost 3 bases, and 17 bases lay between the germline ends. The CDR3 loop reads CASSLKTDSNYEQYF. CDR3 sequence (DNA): TGTGCCAGCAGCCTCAAGACGGACAGTAACTACGAGCAGTACTTC.

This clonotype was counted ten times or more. The CDR3 DNA follows: TGCGCCAGCAGTGGTCCCCCACTAGCGGGGGGGACGCTAGAAGAGACCCAGTACTTC. It codes for CASSGPPLAGGTLEETQYF. The rearrangement joins TRBV10-2 to TRBJ2-5; 13 bases fit TRBD2. This CDR3 spans 19 amino acids. Trimming cost V 4 bases and J 3 bases; bases outside gene matches: 14. Germline CDR1 is WSHSY and CDR2 is SAAADI.

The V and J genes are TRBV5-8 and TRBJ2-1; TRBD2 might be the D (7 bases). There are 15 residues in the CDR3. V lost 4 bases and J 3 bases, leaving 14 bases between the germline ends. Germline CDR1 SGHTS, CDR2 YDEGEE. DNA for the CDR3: TGTGCCAGCAGCCTTGACGGGGGGCGCTACAATGAGCAGTTCTTC. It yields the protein CASSLDGGRYNEQFF.

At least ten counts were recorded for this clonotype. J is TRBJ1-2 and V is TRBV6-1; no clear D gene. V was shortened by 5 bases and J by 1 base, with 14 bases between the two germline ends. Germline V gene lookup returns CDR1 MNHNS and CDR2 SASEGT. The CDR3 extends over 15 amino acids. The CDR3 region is CASSPQITVNYGYTF. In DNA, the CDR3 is TGTGCCAGCAGTCCCCAGATCACCGTTAACTATGGCTACACCTTC.

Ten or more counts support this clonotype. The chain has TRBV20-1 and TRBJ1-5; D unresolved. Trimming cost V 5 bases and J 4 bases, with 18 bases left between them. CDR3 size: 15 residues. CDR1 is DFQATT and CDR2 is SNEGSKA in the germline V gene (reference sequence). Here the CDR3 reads CSAANSGMGNQPQHF. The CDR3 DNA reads TGCAGTGCTGCCAATAGCGGGATGGGGAATCAGCCCCAGCATTTT.

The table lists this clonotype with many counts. CDR3 nucleotide sequence: TGTGCCAGTAGAGACCGGGATTGGAGGGACATTCAGTACTTC. It yields the protein CASRDRDWRDIQYF. The V call is TRBV19, the J call TRBJ2-4; D is perhaps TRBD2 (6 bases). V was clipped by 6 bases and J by 8 bases, with 17 bases between them. The length of the CDR3 is 14 residues. The germline V gene has CDR1 LNHDA and CDR2 SQIVND (reference sequence).

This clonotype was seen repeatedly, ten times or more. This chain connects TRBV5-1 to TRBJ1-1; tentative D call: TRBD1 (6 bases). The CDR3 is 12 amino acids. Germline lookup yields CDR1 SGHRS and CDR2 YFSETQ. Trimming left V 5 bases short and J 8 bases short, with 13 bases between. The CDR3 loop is CASRAGQLEAFF. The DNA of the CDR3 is TGCGCCAGCAGGGCTGGACAGCTAGAAGCTTTCTTT.

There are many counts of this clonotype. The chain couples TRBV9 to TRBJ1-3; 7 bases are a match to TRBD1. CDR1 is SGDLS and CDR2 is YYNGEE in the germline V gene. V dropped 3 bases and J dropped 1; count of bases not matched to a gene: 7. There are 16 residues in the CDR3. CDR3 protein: CASSATGRVSGNTIYF. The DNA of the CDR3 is TGTGCCAGCAGCGCGACAGGGAGGGTATCTGGAAACACCATATATTTT.

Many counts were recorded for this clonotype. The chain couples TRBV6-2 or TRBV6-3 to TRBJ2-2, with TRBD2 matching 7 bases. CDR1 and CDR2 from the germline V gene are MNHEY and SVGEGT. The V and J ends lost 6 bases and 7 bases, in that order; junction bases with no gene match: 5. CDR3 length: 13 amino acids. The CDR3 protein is CASRRGTSGELFF. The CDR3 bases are TGTGCCAGCAGGCGGGGGACGAGCGGGGAGCTGTTTTTT.

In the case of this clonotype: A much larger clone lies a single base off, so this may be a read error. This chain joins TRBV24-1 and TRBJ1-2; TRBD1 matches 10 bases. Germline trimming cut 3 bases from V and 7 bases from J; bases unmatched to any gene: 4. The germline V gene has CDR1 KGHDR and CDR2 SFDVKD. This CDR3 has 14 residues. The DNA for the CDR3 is TGTGCCACCAGTGATCCGGGACAGGGGACTGGCTACACCTTC. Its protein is CATSDPGQGTGYTF.

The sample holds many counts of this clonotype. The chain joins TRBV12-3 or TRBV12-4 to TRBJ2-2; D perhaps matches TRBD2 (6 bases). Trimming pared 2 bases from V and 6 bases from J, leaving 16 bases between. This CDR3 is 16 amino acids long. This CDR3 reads CASSLWLALVAGELFF. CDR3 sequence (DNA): TGTGCCAGCAGTTTATGGCTAGCGTTGGTCGCCGGGGAGCTGTTTTTT.

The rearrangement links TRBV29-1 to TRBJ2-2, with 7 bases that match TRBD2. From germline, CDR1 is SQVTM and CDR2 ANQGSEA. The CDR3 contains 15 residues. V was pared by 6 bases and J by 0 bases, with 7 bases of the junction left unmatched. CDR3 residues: CSVEERGTNTGELFF. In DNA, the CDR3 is TGCAGCGTGGAGGAGCGGGGAACGAACACCGGGGAGCTGTTTTTT.

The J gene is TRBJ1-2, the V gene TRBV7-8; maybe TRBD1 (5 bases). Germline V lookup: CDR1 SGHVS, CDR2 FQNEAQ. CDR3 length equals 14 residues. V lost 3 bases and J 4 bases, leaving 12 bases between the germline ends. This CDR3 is CASSFRHGGYGYTF. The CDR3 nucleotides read TGTGCCAGCAGCTTCCGGCACGGGGGCTATGGCTACACCTTC. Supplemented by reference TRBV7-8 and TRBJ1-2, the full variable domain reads GAGVSQSPRYKVAKRGQDVALRCDPISGHVSLFWYQQALGQGPEFLTYFQNEAQLDKSGLPSDRFFAERPEGSVSTLKIQRTQQEDSAVYLCASSFRHGGYGYTFGSGTRLTVV.

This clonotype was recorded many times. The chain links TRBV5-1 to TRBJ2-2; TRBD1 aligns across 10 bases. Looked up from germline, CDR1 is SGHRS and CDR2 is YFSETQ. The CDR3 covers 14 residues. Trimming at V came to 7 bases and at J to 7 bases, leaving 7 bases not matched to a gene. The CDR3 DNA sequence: TGCGCCAGCTCGACAGGGGGCGCGGGCGGGGAGCTGTTTTTT. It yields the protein CASSTGGAGGELFF.

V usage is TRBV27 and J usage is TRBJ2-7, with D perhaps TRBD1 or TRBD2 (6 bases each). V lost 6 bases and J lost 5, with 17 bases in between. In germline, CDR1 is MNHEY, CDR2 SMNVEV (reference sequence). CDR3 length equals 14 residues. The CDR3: CASRDPGAVNEQYF. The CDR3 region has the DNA TGTGCCAGCAGGGATCCGGGGGCGGTGAACGAGCAGTACTTC.

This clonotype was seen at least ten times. The CDR3 loop reads CASSYKGRQGRSSYNSPLHF. CDR3 nucleotides: TGTGCCAGCAGTTACAAAGGGAGACAGGGGAGAAGCTCCTATAATTCACCCCTCCACTTT. The chain recombines TRBV6-5 with TRBJ1-6, with 8 bases lining up with TRBD1. Germline CDR1 is MNHEY and CDR2 is SVGAGI. V lost 2 bases to trimming and J lost 0 bases; unmatched junction nucleotides: 12. This CDR3 is built from 20 residues.

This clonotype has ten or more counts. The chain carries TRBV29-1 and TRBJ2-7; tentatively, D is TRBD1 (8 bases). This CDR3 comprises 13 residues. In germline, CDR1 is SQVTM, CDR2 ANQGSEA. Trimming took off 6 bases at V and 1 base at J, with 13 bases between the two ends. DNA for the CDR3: TGCAGCGTCGGACAGGGAGGGTCCTACGAGCAGTACTTC. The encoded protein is CSVGQGGSYEQYF.

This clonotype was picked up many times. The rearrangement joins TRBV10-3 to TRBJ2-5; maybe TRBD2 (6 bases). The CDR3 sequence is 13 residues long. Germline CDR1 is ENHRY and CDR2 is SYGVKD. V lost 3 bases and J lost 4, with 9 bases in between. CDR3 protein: CAISDGGRETQYF. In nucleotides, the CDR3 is TGTGCCATCAGTGACGGGGGACGAGAGACCCAGTACTTC.

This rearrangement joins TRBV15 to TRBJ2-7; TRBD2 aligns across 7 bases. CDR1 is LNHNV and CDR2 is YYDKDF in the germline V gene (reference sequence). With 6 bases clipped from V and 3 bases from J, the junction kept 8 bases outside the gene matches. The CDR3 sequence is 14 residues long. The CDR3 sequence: CATRRGTGNYEQYF. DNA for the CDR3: TGTGCCACCAGGCGGGGGACGGGGAACTACGAGCAGTACTTC.

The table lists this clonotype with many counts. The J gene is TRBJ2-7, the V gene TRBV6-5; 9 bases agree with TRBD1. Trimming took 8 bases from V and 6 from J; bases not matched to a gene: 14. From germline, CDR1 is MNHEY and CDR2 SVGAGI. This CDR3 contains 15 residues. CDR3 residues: CASHYQDRGGSEQYF. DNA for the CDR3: TGTGCCAGCCATTACCAGGACAGGGGCGGATCCGAGCAGTACTTC.

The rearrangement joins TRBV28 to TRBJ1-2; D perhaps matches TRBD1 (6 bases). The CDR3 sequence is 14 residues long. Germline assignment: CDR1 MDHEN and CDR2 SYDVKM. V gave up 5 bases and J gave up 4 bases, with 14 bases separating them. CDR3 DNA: TGTGCCAGCAGTGAAGAAGGGGGGATCTATGGCTACACCTTC. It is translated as CASSEEGGIYGYTF.